This T cell receptor beta chain comes out of a study of graft-versus-host responses after intestinal transplantation. As for the study in general: Multivisceral, liver-intestinal, or isolated intestinal grafts went to recipients. Once they had received anti-thymocyte globulin induction, all recipients took tacrolimus and steroids for approximately three years.

Turning to this clone: Its antigen is undetermined. The CDR3 does not end in the conserved phenylalanine or tryptophan, so this is likely a read error.

The study's findings and limits: Elevated graft-versus-host to host-versus-graft clonal ratios in allografts were recorded for patients with graft-donor T cell macrochimerism. Detected in recipient marrow were GvH clones, some of which were first observed in ileum or blood.

Here immunoSEQ multiplex PCR was the method, and the copy in TCRdb shows in-frame clones only, minus some. The sample lists about 25,000 clones; about 94% were seen once. Per germline, CDR1 SEHNR and CDR2 FQNEAQ (reference sequence). V lost 5 bases, J lost 6 bases, and 16 bases stayed unmatched. This CDR3 contains 17 residues. This rearrangement joins TRBV7-9 to TRBJ2-7, with 10 nucleotides matching TRBD1. The receptor was isolated from a human patient who received an intestinal transplant, so some T cells may come from the graft donor. Sequencing was performed on PBMCs, taken nearly 31 days after intestinal transplant. The CDR3 DNA is TGTGCCAGCAGCACACCCCGGGACAGGGGATCAGGGGGCGAGCAGTACCTC. Translating gives CASSTPRDRGSGGEQYL.